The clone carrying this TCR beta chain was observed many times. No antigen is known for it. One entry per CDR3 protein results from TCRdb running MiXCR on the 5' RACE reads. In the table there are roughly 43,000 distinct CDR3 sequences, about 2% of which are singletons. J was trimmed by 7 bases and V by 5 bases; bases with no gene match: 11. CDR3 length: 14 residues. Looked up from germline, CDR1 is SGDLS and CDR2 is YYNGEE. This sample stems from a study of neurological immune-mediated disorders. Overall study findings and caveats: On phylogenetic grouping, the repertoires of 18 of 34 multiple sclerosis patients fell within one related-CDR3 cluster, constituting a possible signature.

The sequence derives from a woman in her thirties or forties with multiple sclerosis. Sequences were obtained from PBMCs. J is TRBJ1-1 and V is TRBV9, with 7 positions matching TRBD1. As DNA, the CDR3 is TGTGCCAGCAGTTCTCGACAGGGAAAACATGAAGCTTTCTTT. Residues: CASSSRQGKHEAFF.